Given below is one T cell receptor beta chain in context. The data are from a study of beta chain features in type 1 diabetes. The study reverse transcribed the entire isolated RNA, so it sequenced expressed TCRB transcripts. The assay was immunoSEQ multiplex PCR, and TCRdb's table has in-frame clones only and misses some. Of some 410,000 clones listed, 11% are singletons. The TCR was taken from a woman between 18 and 29 years old in good health. Sample: naive CD4+ T cells from blood.

The CDR3 DNA sequence: TGTGCCAGCAGCTTAGTAGCAGCGATGGGCTACACCTTC. It translates to CASSLVAAMGYTF. This chain joins TRBV7-9 and TRBJ1-2, with D unresolved. This CDR3 has 13 amino acids. V dropped 1 base and J dropped 8 bases, with 11 bases sitting between them. Germline loops: CDR1 SEHNR, CDR2 FQNEAQ (reference sequence).